This T cell receptor beta chain was retrieved from a study of T cell responses to AZD1222 COVID-19 vaccine. Concerning this clone itself: The antigen remains undetermined.

Profiling relied on immunoSEQ multiplex PCR, and the TCRdb table lists in-frame clones only, not all of them. The sample has around 45,000 clones; roughly 77% are singletons. The study's findings and limits: As reported, nearly half of all spike-specific TCRs target variant regions that are unmutated. Only a handful of AZD1222 recipients were seropositive at baseline. The repertoires were collected only after the peak T cell response. Donor demographics were predominantly white British with a female majority; clonal diversity may be underestimated.

There are 16 residues in the CDR3. CDR1 and CDR2 (germline): KGHDR, SFDVKD. The ends were cut back, 2 bases at V and 0 bases at J, with 10 bases in the middle. This receptor was taken from an adult who received the MenACWY meningococcal vaccine as a control. The V gene is TRBV24-1, the J gene TRBJ1-5; D call uncertain. Sequenced material: peripheral blood, taken 28 days after the second dose of the MenACWY control vaccine. In DNA, the CDR3 is TGTGCCACCAGTGATTCGGGAGACCATAGCAATCAGCCCCAGCATTTT. Translated: CATSDSGDHSNQPQHF.